Listed below are T cell receptor beta chains from one sample, sequenced in a study of blood T cell repertoires in COVID-19. Here immunoSEQ multiplex PCR was the method, and the copy in TCRdb shows in-frame clones only, minus some. In the table there are more than 95,000 clones, over 75% of which are singletons. Sequencing input: peripheral blood. Receptors were obtained from an elderly woman with acute or convalescent COVID-19. CDR3s include the opening cysteine and the closing phenylalanine or tryptophan. The D gene is left open where the match is weak. The size of a clone is reported for some rows only, either as once, few or many, or as a class for expanded clones.

j_gene | d_gene | v_gene | len | abundance | CDR3nt | CDR3aa
TRBJ2-3 | TRBD2 | TRBV6-1 | 18 | - | TGTGCCAGCAGTGAAACGGGTGCGGGAGGACCTAGCACAGATACGCAGTATTTT | CASSETGAGGPSTDTQYF
TRBJ1-1 | - | TRBV5-5 | 13 | - | TGTGCCAGCAGTCGGGACATGCGGACTGAAGCTTTCTTT | CASSRDMRTEAFF
TRBJ1-5 | TRBD1 | TRBV12-5 | 14 | - | TGTGCTAGTGGTTCGTCAGGGGGGCAGCAGCCCCAGCATTTT | CASGSSGGQQPQHF
TRBJ2-1 | TRBD2 | TRBV5-1 | 16 | once | TGCGCCAGCAGCTTGACTATGGGACTAGCGCCAAATGAGCAGTTCTTC | CASSLTMGLAPNEQFF
TRBJ2-1 | - | TRBV6-5 | 13 | once | TGTGCCAGCAGTTACCAGGCCGGGGATGAGCAGTTCTTC | CASSYQAGDEQFF
TRBJ1-5 | - | TRBV19 | 13 | - | TGTGCCAGTAGTATAGAGGGAGGGCTGCCCCAGCATTTT | CASSIEGGLPQHF
TRBJ1-1 | - | TRBV6-2/TRBV6-3 | 12 | - | TGTGCCAGCCGCCGGTATGTAGGACAGGCTTTCTTT | CASRRYVGQAFF
TRBJ2-3 | - | TRBV3-1/TRBV3-2 | 13 | - | TGTGCCAGCAGCCGTAGACACACAGATACGCAGTATTTT | CASSRRHTDTQYF
TRBJ2-2 | - | TRBV7-3 | 13 | - | TGTGCCAGCAGCTTGGGAGCCCGTGGGGAGCTGTTTTTT | CASSLGARGELFF
TRBJ2-5 | TRBD1 | TRBV19 | 13 | - | TGTGCCAGCAGACAGGGTCCAAGGGAGACCCAGTACTTC | CASRQGPRETQYF
TRBJ2-1 | TRBD2 | TRBV7-2 | 13 | - | TGTGCCAGCAGCGGAGCTAGCGGTGGTGGGGAGTTCTTC | CASSGASGGGEFF
TRBJ1-2 | TRBD1 | TRBV28 | 15 | - | TGTGCCAGCAGTTACCTGGACAGGGGCGAGGGGGGCTACACCTTC | CASSYLDRGEGGYTF
TRBJ2-1 | TRBD2 | TRBV18 | 17 | - | TGTGCCAGCTCACCACGGCTAGCGGGGAACTCCTACAATGAGCAGTTCTTC | CASSPRLAGNSYNEQFF
TRBJ1-4 | TRBD1 | TRBV7-2 | 17 | - | TGTGCCAGCAGCTTTAGAGGGGGCTATTCAACTAATGAAAAACTGTTTTTT | CASSFRGGYSTNEKLFF
TRBJ2-5 | TRBD2 | TRBV7-8 | 17 | - | TGTGCCAGCAGCAGAGTGGCTAGCGGGGGGGCCGGAGAGACCCAGTACTTC | CASSRVASGGAGETQYF
TRBJ1-1 | - | TRBV21-1 | 20 | - | TGTGCCAGCAGCAGACTCCGAAAATCTCAACGGCGCCCCATGAACACTGAAGCTTTCTTT | CASSRLRKSQRRPMNTEAFF
TRBJ2-2 | - | TRBV19 | 13 | - | TGTGCCAGTAAGAGGGCGAACACCGGGGAGCTGTTTTTT | CASKRANTGELFF
TRBJ2-7 | TRBD1 | TRBV7-8 | 15 | - | TGTGCCAGCAGCTTAGTACAGGGGGCCTCCTACGAGCAGTACTTC | CASSLVQGASYEQYF
TRBJ2-1 | - | TRBV5-5 | 15 | once | TGTGCCAGCAGCTCTCGAGTTGACACTAGAAATGAGCAGTTCTTC | CASSSRVDTRNEQFF
TRBJ1-6 | TRBD1 | TRBV7-2 | 15 | - | TGTGCCAGCAGCTTAGAGGGACAGGGCAATTCACCCCTCCACTTT | CASSLEGQGNSPLHF
TRBJ1-2 | - | TRBV25-1 | 12 | - | TGTGCCAGCAGTGAAGGGGGCAGAGGCTACACCTTC | CASSEGGRGYTF
TRBJ1-1 | - | TRBV24-1 | 13 | - | TGTGCCACCAGTGGGTCGGACAGCACTGAAGCTTTCTTT | CATSGSDSTEAFF
TRBJ2-2 | TRBD2 | TRBV25-1 | 14 | - | TGTGCCAGCAGGCGGGAGTTGAACACCGGGGAGCTGTTTTTT | CASRRELNTGELFF
TRBJ1-2 | - | TRBV9 | 13 | - | TGTGCCAGCAGCGTAACGGCGGCCCATGGCTACACCTTC | CASSVTAAHGYTF